These 22 T cell receptor beta chains share one sample of origin, sequenced in a study of T cell changes during pregnancy in multiple sclerosis (dated by TCRdb to the late 2010s). To prepare the library, the immunoSEQ multiplex PCR assay was applied. In its TCRdb copy, this immuneACCESS table keeps in-frame sequences only and misses some clones. Where compared with another copy, unresolved V genes explain less than half of these, and the others have no known cause. This sample is represented by approximately 93,000 clones; roughly 90% of them were singletons. Approximately 0.99% of the sample rests with the top ten. The specimen was peripheral blood, collected before pregnancy. The receptors were sampled from a female donor with multiple sclerosis, enrolled in a pregnancy study.

V and J are TRBV9 and TRBJ1-1, with 9 bases fitting TRBD1. This CDR3 is 16 amino acids long. After removal of 0 bases from V and 5 bases from J, the junction contained 8 bases not matched to a gene. Germline V lookup: CDR1 SGDLS, CDR2 YYNGEE. The CDR3 is CASSVAIQGARTEAFF. The CDR3 coding sequence is TGTGCCAGCAGCGTAGCCATACAGGGGGCGCGAACTGAAGCTTTCTTT.

The chain joins TRBV28 to TRBJ1-5; no reliable D call. The V and J ends lost 7 bases and 4 bases respectively, with 8 bases between them. This CDR3 has 12 amino acids. Per germline, CDR1 MDHEN and CDR2 SYDVKM. The CDR3 region has the DNA TGTGCCAGCAAAACAGCTAATCAGCCCCAGCATTTT. It specifies CASKTANQPQHF.

The chain combines TRBV20-1 with TRBJ2-1, with D tentatively TRBD2 (6 bases). CDR1 is DFQATT, CDR2 SNEGSKA, per germline (reference sequence). The CDR3 is made up of 11 amino acids. V gave up 6 bases and J gave up 9 bases, with 12 bases separating them. CDR3 sequence: CSAPRAGEQFF. The CDR3 region has the DNA TGCAGTGCCCCGAGAGCGGGTGAGCAGTTCTTC.

The chain has TRBV7-6 and TRBJ2-7; 8 bases map to TRBD2. The CDR3 runs to 15 residues. With 5 bases clipped from V and 2 bases from J, the junction kept 8 bases outside the gene matches. In germline, CDR1 is SGHVS, CDR2 FNYEAQ. The CDR3 is CASSPSGGRPYEQYF. The CDR3 DNA sequence: TGTGCCAGCAGCCCCAGCGGGGGAAGGCCCTACGAGCAGTACTTC.

The chain links TRBV6-5 to TRBJ2-5; 8 bases align to TRBD2. The CDR3 extends over 15 amino acids. Looked up from germline, CDR1 is MNHEY and CDR2 is SVGAGI. V dropped 0 bases and J dropped 4; count of bases not matched to a gene: 4. The CDR3: CASSYSPSGGETQYF. CDR3 coding DNA: TGTGCCAGCAGTTACTCCCCAAGCGGGGGAGAGACCCAGTACTTC.

This chain links TRBV9 with TRBJ2-2; 11 nucleotides align to TRBD2. V was pared by 6 bases and J by 7 bases, with 8 bases of the junction left unmatched. The CDR3 is 15 residues long. CDR1 is SGDLS, CDR2 YYNGEE, per germline. The CDR3 here is CASTLAGGNDGELFF. CDR3 bases: TGTGCCAGCACCCTAGCGGGAGGTAATGACGGGGAGCTGTTTTTT.

This chain connects TRBV7-8 to TRBJ1-3; 7 nucleotides agree with TRBD1. The CDR3 runs 16 residues. Germline assignment: CDR1 SGHVS and CDR2 FQNEAQ. The ends lost 5 bases at V and 0 bases at J; junction bases unmatched: 7. The DNA of the CDR3 is TGTGCCAGCAGCCCCAAAACAGGGGCCTCTGGAAACACCATATATTTT. Protein sequence: CASSPKTGASGNTIYF.

This sequence joins TRBV6-1 and TRBJ1-6, with TRBD1 matching over 8 bases. The germline CDR1 and CDR2 sequences are MNHNS and SASEGT. This CDR3 contains 17 residues. V lost 4 bases to trimming and J lost 10 bases; unmatched junction nucleotides: 15. The CDR3 spells CASSAGQGREYGSPLHF. For the CDR3, the DNA is TGTGCCAGCAGTGCTGGACAGGGAAGAGAGTATGGCTCACCCCTCCACTTT.

The chain combines TRBV7-2 with TRBJ1-1; D not resolved. Per the germline V gene, CDR1 is SGHTA and CDR2 is FQGNSA. The CDR3 extends over 13 amino acids. V was clipped by 7 bases and J by 1 base, with 10 bases between them. This CDR3 is CASTPGQNTEAFF. The CDR3 DNA reads TGTGCCAGCACCCCCGGTCAGAACACTGAAGCTTTCTTT.

This clone was found once. The rearrangement uses TRBV5-4 and TRBJ1-1, with a possible D match to TRBD1 (5 bases). Germline assignment: CDR1 SGHNT and CDR2 YYREEE (reference sequence). This CDR3 has 12 amino acids. The V and J ends lost 4 bases and 4 bases respectively, with 8 bases between them. The CDR3 DNA reads TGTGCCAGCAGCGGGGGGGGCACTGAAGCTTTCTTT. This encodes CASSGGGTEAFF.

In its sample, this clone was seen once. The DNA for the CDR3 is TGTGCCAGCACCTTAACCCCGGGACAGCCCAACGAGCAGTACTTC. This codes for CASTLTPGQPNEQYF. J is TRBJ2-7 and V is TRBV28; the match to TRBD1 covers 7 bases. Germline V gene data show CDR1 as MDHEN and CDR2 as SYDVKM. With 7 bases clipped from V and 5 bases from J, the junction kept 14 bases outside the gene matches. CDR3 length equals 15 residues.

CDR3: CASSLGSGQLAYEQYF. The CDR3 nucleotides read TGTGCCAGCAGCTTAGGTTCGGGACAGCTAGCCTACGAGCAGTACTTC. This chain uses TRBV7-2 with TRBJ2-7; 7 nucleotides align to TRBD1. Germline CDR1 SGHTA, CDR2 FQGNSA. The V and J ends lost 1 base and 2 bases, in that order; junction bases with no gene match: 8. The CDR3 loop spans 16 amino acids.

The chain couples TRBV7-2 to TRBJ1-1; TRBD1 agrees at 9 bases. The CDR3 is made up of 14 amino acids. J was trimmed by 4 bases and V by 5 bases; bases with no gene match: 5. Germline assignment: CDR1 SGHTA and CDR2 FQGNSA. CDR3 sequence (DNA): TGTGCCAGCAGCCCTAGGGACAGGGTCACTGAAGCTTTCTTT. Its protein is CASSPRDRVTEAFF.

The chain couples TRBV10-3 to TRBJ1-4; 10 bases agree with TRBD1. This CDR3 contains 15 residues. The J segment lost 5 bases and the V segment lost 4 bases, leaving 4 bases of the junction unmatched. Germline V gene data show CDR1 as ENHRY and CDR2 as SYGVKD. The CDR3 nucleotides are TGTGCCATCAGTGGTGGACAGGGGGACAATGAAAAACTGTTTTTT. Amino acids: CAISGGQGDNEKLFF.

V gene TRBV27 combines with J gene TRBJ2-5, with 9 bases that match TRBD2. The CDR3 spans 15 residues. Unmatched junction bases numbered 7, after V lost 2 bases and J lost 6 bases. Germline-derived CDR1 and CDR2 are MNHEY and SMNVEV (reference sequence). The CDR3 coding sequence is TGTGCCAGCAGTTTAATAGCGGGAGTCCGGCAGACCCAGTACTTC. It codes for CASSLIAGVRQTQYF.

As DNA, the CDR3 is TGTGCCAGCAGTGAAGCGCCACTACCCTATGGCTACACCTTC. This translates into CASSEAPLPYGYTF. The chain couples TRBV2 to TRBJ1-2; D gene ambiguous. Looked up from germline, CDR1 is SNHLY and CDR2 is FYNNEI. This CDR3 is built from 14 residues. V shed 0 bases and J shed 4 bases, with 9 bases lying between them.

This sequence joins TRBV5-1 and TRBJ2-2, with 9 bases that match TRBD2. Looked up from germline, CDR1 is SGHRS and CDR2 is YFSETQ. Trimming removed 1 base from V and 1 base from J; junction bases left unmatched: 2. The CDR3 consists of 16 residues. The CDR3 DNA follows: TGCGCCAGCAGCTTGAGTAGCGGGGGGAACACCGGGGAGCTGTTTTTT. This codes for CASSLSSGGNTGELFF.

The rearrangement joins TRBV4-2 to TRBJ2-5; 11 bases line up with TRBD2. Germline CDR1 LGHNA, CDR2 YNFKEQ. J lost 5 bases, V lost 3 bases, and 14 bases had no gene match. The CDR3 spans 18 residues. In DNA form, the CDR3 reads TGTGCCAGCAGCCAGAGGGGGCTAGCGGGGGGTTCTCAGGAGACCCAGTACTTC. Protein product: CASSQRGLAGGSQETQYF.

The rearrangement joins TRBV18 to TRBJ2-2, with a tentative D call TRBD1 (5 bases). This CDR3 contains 17 residues. The germline gives CDR1 KGHSH, CDR2 LQKENI. Trimming removed 2 bases from V and 5 bases from J, with 18 bases in between. The CDR3 DNA follows: TGTGCCAGCTCACCAGCGATTGGGGCGGTGGAAACCGGGGAGCTGTTTTTT. Its translation is CASSPAIGAVETGELFF.

The rearrangement links TRBV5-1 to TRBJ2-7; 9 nucleotides agree with TRBD2. Per the germline V gene, CDR1 is SGHRS and CDR2 is YFSETQ. The CDR3 spans 15 residues. The V gene end was trimmed by 1 base and the J gene end by 3 bases; junction bases not matched to a gene: 5. CDR3 in amino acids: CASSLWISGSYEQYF. In DNA, the CDR3 is TGCGCCAGCAGCTTGTGGATTAGCGGGAGCTACGAGCAGTACTTC.

In its sample, this clone was seen once. The J gene is TRBJ1-6, the V gene TRBV7-6; TRBD1 aligns across 7 bases. J lost 8 bases, V lost 5 bases, and 12 bases had no gene match. The germline V gene encodes CDR1 SGHVS and CDR2 FNYEAQ. CDR3 length: 16 residues. This chain's CDR3 is CASSPFDRVGDSPLHF. The CDR3 nucleotides are TGTGCCAGCAGCCCCTTCGACAGGGTCGGAGATTCACCCCTCCACTTT.

The chain couples TRBV15 to TRBJ1-5; 7 positions agree with TRBD1. The CDR3 loop spans 16 amino acids. V lost 4 bases to trimming and J lost 0 bases; unmatched junction nucleotides: 6. Germline CDR1 reads LNHNV; CDR2 reads YYDKDF (reference sequence). The CDR3 DNA reads as TGTGCCACCAGCACTCGCAGGGGGATTAGCAATCAGCCCCAGCATTTT. This gives the protein CATSTRRGISNQPQHF.